The 26 T cell receptor beta chains presented below share a single source sample, sequenced in a study of blood T cell repertoires in COVID-19. Sequenced by immunoSEQ multiplex PCR; TCRdb stores in-frame clones only, minus some. The sample carries about 150,000 clones, around 83% recorded once. Sequences were obtained from peripheral blood. The receptors derive from a woman in her fifties or sixties with COVID-19, enrolled during active disease.

CDR3 protein: CASSLTGQPNYGYTF. The CDR3 DNA sequence: TGTGCCAGCAGCTTAACTGGACAGCCTAACTATGGCTACACCTTC. The chain uses TRBV27 and TRBJ1-2, with D possibly being TRBD1 (6 bases). Trimming took off 6 bases at V and 0 bases at J, with 14 bases between the two ends. From germline, CDR1 is MNHEY and CDR2 SMNVEV (reference sequence). CDR3 length equals 15 residues.

CDR3 in DNA: TGTGCCTGGAAGGGGGGGAACTACGAGCAGTACGTC. The encoded protein is CAWKGGNYEQYV. This chain connects TRBV30 to TRBJ2-7, with D possibly matching TRBD2 (7 bases). V dropped 4 bases and J dropped 3 bases, with 10 bases sitting between them. CDR1 is GTSNPN and CDR2 is SVGIG in the germline V gene (reference sequence). This CDR3 is built from 12 residues.

The genes are TRBV6-5 and TRBJ2-5; a weak D match, TRBD2 (7 bases). CDR1 MNHEY and CDR2 SVGAGI come from the germline V gene. Trimming stripped 4 bases from V and 1 base from J, with 13 bases between. CDR3 size: 15 residues. In DNA, the CDR3 is TGTGCCAGCAGTTGGGCGGGGGCACGCCAAGAGACCCAGTACTTC. It yields the protein CASSWAGARQETQYF.

The chain joins TRBV15 to TRBJ2-5; weak D call: TRBD2 (5 bases). V was trimmed by 4 bases and J by 4 bases, leaving 10 bases between them. From germline, CDR1 is LNHNV and CDR2 YYDKDF (reference sequence). The CDR3 totals 13 residues. The CDR3 nucleotides read TGTGCCACCAGCAACGGGATAGGAGAGACCCAGTACTTC. As protein: CATSNGIGETQYF.

This rearrangement joins TRBV7-2 to TRBJ1-1; 8 bases are shared with TRBD1. The CDR3 totals 18 residues. Germline loops: CDR1 SGHTA, CDR2 FQGNSA. Trimming removed 5 bases from V and 1 base from J; junction bases left unmatched: 15. CDR3 sequence reads: CASSPKSGQVLRNTEAFF. The CDR3, as DNA: TGTGCCAGCAGCCCAAAATCGGGACAGGTCTTAAGGAACACTGAAGCTTTCTTT.

As concerns this clone: This sample includes further DNA sequences coding for the same CDR3. The rearrangement links TRBV6-1 to TRBJ1-2; D ambiguous. There are 14 residues in the CDR3. CDR1 MNHNS and CDR2 SASEGT come from the germline V gene. V lost 0 bases to trimming and J lost 4 bases, with 9 bases between them. The DNA for the CDR3 is TGTGCCAGCAGTGAAGCGGCAGGCAGCTATGGCTACACCTTC. Its protein product is CASSEAAGSYGYTF.

CDR3 coding DNA: TGTGCCAGCAGTTACTCCCGGACTAGCGAGGGGGGTGAGCAGTACGTC. Protein: CASSYSRTSEGGEQYV. The rearrangement joins TRBV6-6 to TRBJ2-7; 9 nucleotides align to TRBD2. V dropped 0 bases and J dropped 7; count of bases not matched to a gene: 10. Germline V gene sequence: CDR1 MNHNY, CDR2 SVGAGI (reference sequence). This CDR3 has 16 amino acids.

This chain links TRBV3-1 (or the pseudogene TRBV3-2) with TRBJ2-5; D unresolved. V lost 4 bases, J lost 1 base, and 13 bases lay in between. The germline V gene encodes CDR1 LGHDT and CDR2 YNNKEL (reference sequence). This CDR3 contains 15 residues. This CDR3 is CASSPDTFAQETQYF. CDR3 DNA sequence: TGTGCCAGCAGCCCCGACACCTTTGCCCAAGAGACCCAGTACTTC.

The CDR3 coding sequence is TGTGCCAGCAGTAACCGGGACAGGGTTAATGGAAACACCATATATTTT. Its protein product is CASSNRDRVNGNTIYF. The chain links TRBV6-6 to TRBJ1-3; TRBD1 agrees at 9 bases. Germline V lookup: CDR1 MNHNY, CDR2 SVGAGI (reference sequence). V dropped 5 bases and J dropped 3; count of bases not matched to a gene: 8. There are 16 residues in the CDR3.

This clone has a handful of counts. CDR3 nucleotides: TGTGCCAGCACCCCAAGGACTAGCGGGAGTTATGAGCAGTTCTTC. This gives the protein CASTPRTSGSYEQFF. The chain is built from TRBV5-4 and TRBJ2-1, with 13 bases lining up with TRBD2. Germline CDR1 and CDR2: SGHNT and YYREEE (reference sequence). V lost 6 bases and J lost 8; bases outside the gene matches: 8. CDR3 length equals 15 residues.

This chain links TRBV5-6 with TRBJ2-2; 10 nucleotides align to TRBD2. CDR3 length: 18 residues. The ends lost 2 bases at V and 7 bases at J; junction bases unmatched: 14. Looked up from germline, CDR1 is SGHDT and CDR2 is YYEEEE. CDR3 bases: TGTGCCAGCAGCTTCTGGGGCGCGGCTAGCGGGAGCGGCGGGGAGCTGTTTTTT. It codes for CASSFWGAASGSGGELFF.

V usage is TRBV19 and J usage is TRBJ2-1; D gene ambiguous. This CDR3 region has 17 residues. Germline CDR1 LNHDA, CDR2 SQIVND (reference sequence). The V end lost 7 bases, the J end lost 0 bases, and 19 bases lay between the germline ends. In DNA form, the CDR3 reads TGTGCCAGTAACCAGCCACGGATGGAGAGCTCCTACAATGAGCAGTTCTTC. This encodes CASNQPRMESSYNEQFF.

V and J are TRBV5-4 and TRBJ1-3; 7 nucleotides agree with TRBD1. The CDR3 has 14 residues. The germline V gene encodes CDR1 SGHNT and CDR2 YYREEE (reference sequence). Trimming removed 5 bases from V and 3 bases from J; junction bases left unmatched: 5. The chain's CDR3 is CASSLDRVGNTIYF. In nucleotides, the CDR3 is TGTGCCAGCAGTCTCGACAGGGTTGGAAACACCATATATTTT.

This clone came up a few times. The same CDR3 arises from other DNA sequences in this sample as well. The chain has TRBV19 and TRBJ2-4; 7 bases are shared with TRBD2. The CDR3 covers 14 residues. Trimming at V came to 4 bases and at J to 1 base, leaving 1 base not matched to a gene. Germline CDR1 and CDR2: LNHDA and SQIVND (reference sequence). In nucleotides, the CDR3 is TGTGCCAGTAGTAAAGCGGGGGCCAAAAACATTCAGTACTTC. Protein product: CASSKAGAKNIQYF.

Details on this clone: Other DNA sequences in this sample translate to the same CDR3. V and J are TRBV19 and TRBJ1-5, with 12 bases fitting TRBD1. CDR3 length: 15 amino acids. Trimming took 6 bases from V and 7 from J; bases not matched to a gene: 7. Germline V lookup: CDR1 LNHDA, CDR2 SQIVND (reference sequence). The CDR3 loop is CASSPGTGGGQPQHF. CDR3 bases: TGTGCCAGTAGCCCAGGGACAGGGGGCGGCCAGCCCCAGCATTTT.

The CDR3 sequence: CASSSATGRVQPQHF. DNA for the CDR3: TGTGCCAGCAGTTCCGCGACAGGGCGGGTTCAGCCCCAGCATTTT. The rearrangement uses TRBV6-6 and TRBJ1-5; the match to TRBD1 covers 7 bases. With 4 bases clipped from V and 6 bases from J, the junction kept 9 bases outside the gene matches. The CDR3 contains 15 residues. Germline CDR1 reads MNHNY; CDR2 reads SVGAGI (reference sequence).

In this sample, this clone turned up once. The chain has TRBV6-5 and TRBJ2-7; 7 positions match TRBD2. The CDR3 covers 14 residues. Germline V lookup: CDR1 MNHEY, CDR2 SVGAGI. V shed 6 bases, J shed 2 bases, and the junction held 7 bases outside the gene matches. The CDR3 region is CASRGGGPPYEQYF. CDR3 sequence (DNA): TGTGCCAGCAGGGGGGGAGGGCCCCCCTACGAGCAGTACTTC.

This chain uses TRBV9 with TRBJ1-2; 7 bases align to TRBD1. Trimming took 4 bases from V and 6 from J; bases not matched to a gene: 9. The CDR3 contains 14 residues. CDR1 and CDR2 (germline): SGDLS, YYNGEE. The CDR3 nucleotides read TGTGCCAGCAGCTTCCGACAGGGTGAGAATGGCTACACCTTC. Translation: CASSFRQGENGYTF.

The chain carries TRBV6-6 and TRBJ1-6; D is undetermined. Germline V lookup: CDR1 MNHNY, CDR2 SVGAGI (reference sequence). CDR3 length equals 15 residues. V was trimmed by 8 bases and J by 9 bases, leaving 20 bases between them. The CDR3 protein is CASSRGPPTGSPLHF. Written as DNA, the CDR3 is TGTGCCAGCTCCAGAGGGCCCCCGACGGGTTCACCCCTCCACTTT.

The V call is TRBV5-4, the J call TRBJ2-5; D is possibly TRBD2 (6 bases). V was cut by 0 bases and J by 5 bases, with 14 bases left in between. The CDR3 has 15 residues. Germline loops: CDR1 SGHNT, CDR2 YYREEE (reference sequence). The CDR3 region is CASSLAVSSAETQYF. The CDR3 DNA is TGTGCCAGCAGCTTGGCGGTCTCTAGCGCCGAGACCCAGTACTTC.

The chain recombines TRBV5-1 with TRBJ2-2; D is undetermined. The CDR3 consists of 15 residues. CDR1 is SGHRS, CDR2 YFSETQ, per germline. The germline V and J ends were trimmed by 0 bases and 3 bases, with 9 bases remaining between them. This CDR3 reads CASSLATEYTGELFF. The CDR3 bases are TGCGCCAGCAGCTTGGCTACAGAATACACCGGGGAGCTGTTTTTT.

This rearrangement joins TRBV5-6 to TRBJ1-5, with 10 bases that match TRBD1. J lost 6 bases, V lost 4 bases, and 7 bases had no gene match. CDR3 length equals 15 residues. Germline V lookup: CDR1 SGHDT, CDR2 YYEEEE. CDR3 protein: CASSPGQGMGQPQHF. As DNA, the CDR3 is TGTGCCAGCAGCCCGGGACAGGGGATGGGTCAGCCCCAGCATTTT.

This clone has a count of ten or more. The rearrangement joins TRBV4-1 to TRBJ1-3; D not resolved. From germline, CDR1 is MGHRA and CDR2 YSYEKL. The ends were cut back, 3 bases at V and 0 bases at J, with 15 bases in the middle. The length of the CDR3 is 17 residues. Here the CDR3 reads CASSQIDMGLSGNTIYF. CDR3 in DNA: TGCGCCAGCAGCCAGATCGACATGGGTCTCTCTGGAAACACCATATATTTT.

The genes are TRBV21-1 and TRBJ1-5. TRBV21-1 is a pseudogene segment. CDR3 length: 18 residues. The CDR3 sequence: CASSKEKITWGGNQPQHF. The CDR3 coding sequence is TGTGCCAGCAGCAAAGAAAAAATTACTTGGGGGGGGAATCAGCCCCAGCATTTT.

V usage is TRBV4-2 and J usage is TRBJ2-1; 10 bases line up with TRBD2. The CDR3 totals 15 residues. With 1 base clipped from V and 10 bases from J, the junction kept 7 bases outside the gene matches. Per the germline V gene, CDR1 is LGHNA and CDR2 is YNFKEQ. CDR3 DNA: TGTGCCAGCAGCCAAGGGATAGCGGGAGGAGGGGAGCAGTTCTTC. Translating it yields CASSQGIAGGGEQFF.

This clone occurred a few times. This chain connects TRBV24-1 to TRBJ1-5; 8 bases line up with TRBD1. In germline, CDR1 is KGHDR, CDR2 SFDVKD. With V trimmed by 12 bases and J by 2 bases, 8 bases remained unmatched. The CDR3 has 14 residues. As DNA, the CDR3 is TGTGCCTTGCTGGGACAGGCTGGCAATCAGCCCCAGCATTTT. Translating it yields CALLGQAGNQPQHF.